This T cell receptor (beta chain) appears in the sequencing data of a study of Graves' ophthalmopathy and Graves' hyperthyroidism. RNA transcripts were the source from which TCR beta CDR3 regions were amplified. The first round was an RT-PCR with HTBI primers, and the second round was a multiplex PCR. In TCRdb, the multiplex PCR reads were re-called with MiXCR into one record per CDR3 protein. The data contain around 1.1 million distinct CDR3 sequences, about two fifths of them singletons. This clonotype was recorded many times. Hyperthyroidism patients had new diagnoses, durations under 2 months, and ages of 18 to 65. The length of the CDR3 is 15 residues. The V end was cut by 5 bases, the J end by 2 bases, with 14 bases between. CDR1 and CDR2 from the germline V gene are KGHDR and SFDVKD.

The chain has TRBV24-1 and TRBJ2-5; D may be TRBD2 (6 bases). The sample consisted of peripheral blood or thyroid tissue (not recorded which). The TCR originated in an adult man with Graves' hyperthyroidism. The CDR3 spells CATSGGSGKQETQYF. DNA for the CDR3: TGTGCCACCAGTGGGGGTAGCGGAAAACAAGAGACCCAGTACTTC.